The 3 T cell receptor beta chains below were found in one sample sequenced in a study of CD8 T cells in ankylosing spondylitis. Overall study findings and caveats: There was a TCR beta motif, made of eight highly homologous variants, that appeared characteristic of ankylosing spondylitis blood.

MiXCR was run by TCRdb on the 5' RACE reads, yielding one entry per CDR3 protein. The profile shows about 420,000 distinct CDR3 sequences, under 25% of them singletons. Antigens for these TCRs are unknown. Sequencing input: blood, either unsorted or a sorted T cell fraction (not recorded which). The receptors derive from a male donor with ankylosing spondylitis.

In its sample, this clonotype was seen many times. The V and J genes are TRBV24-1 and TRBJ1-1; D is unresolved. CDR1 and CDR2 (germline): KGHDR, SFDVKD. Between the trimmed V and J ends, which lost 6 bases and 1 base, there was a span of 8 bases. There are 13 residues in the CDR3. Here the CDR3 DNA reads TGTGCCACCAGTCTGACGGGGAACACTGAAGCTTTCTTT. The encoded protein is CATSLTGNTEAFF.

The chain links TRBV28 to TRBJ2-5; D ambiguous. The germline V and J ends were trimmed by 5 bases and 5 bases, with 15 bases remaining between them. There are 14 residues in the CDR3. Germline loops: CDR1 MDHEN, CDR2 SYDVKM. Written as DNA, the CDR3 is TGTGCCAGCAGTGCCCCAGCGAATGGGGAGACCCAGTACTTC. It translates to CASSAPANGETQYF.

The chain uses TRBV20-1 and TRBJ2-3; the match to TRBD2 covers 8 bases. CDR1 is DFQATT and CDR2 is SNEGSKA in the germline V gene (reference sequence). V dropped 5 bases and J dropped 7; count of bases not matched to a gene: 8. The CDR3 spans 13 residues. CDR3 loop: CSASPVAGNTQYF. The CDR3 coding sequence is TGCAGTGCTTCCCCCGTAGCGGGAAATACGCAGTATTTT.